This T cell receptor (beta chain) originates from a study of blood T cell repertoires in COVID-19. The wider study: Whether acute or convalescent, the COVID-19 samples came from the United States, Italy and Spain. From T cells, B-cell-depleted T cells, or PBMCs came the material, which was cDNA or gDNA.

Germline CDR1 reads MGHRA; CDR2 reads YSYEKL. V trimming: 2 bases; J trimming: 7 bases; junction bases outside the gene matches: 6. The CDR3 is made up of 15 amino acids. Original handling: Reference gene primer amplification in the assay estimated nucleated cell counts. Clones were read by immunoSEQ multiplex PCR, and TCRdb kept only the in-frame ones, dropping some. V and J calls plus clone size are reproduced from that table; the DNA served to infer D and trimming. The repertoire holds roughly 200,000 clones, with about four fifths as singletons. The receptor's source is a woman of 80 years or more with COVID-19, enrolled during active disease. Sequencing used peripheral blood. This chain links TRBV4-1 with TRBJ1-5, with TRBD1 matching 9 bases. CDR3 sequence (DNA): TGCGCCAGCAGCCAACTACAGGGGGCAGCGCAGCCCCAGCATTTT. Translated, it gives CASSQLQGAAQPQHF.